The clone carrying this T cell receptor beta chain was seen repeatedly, ten times or more. Its matching antigen is unknown. These data are taken from a study of T cells after yellow fever vaccination. Across the study: The authors prepared low-cell-number fractions using SMART-Seq v4 Ultra Low Input.

Overall study results and limits: Abundant clonotypes from the bulk population could get into FACS-sorted repertoires as contaminants.

CDR3 size: 18 residues. 5'RACE template switching generated TCR cDNA, adding a universal primer site and UMIs. One entry per CDR3 protein results from TCRdb running MiXCR on the 5' RACE reads. Of under 30,000 distinct CDR3 sequences listed, around 4.6% were seen once; the top ten hold roughly 41%. This chain uses TRBV21-1 with TRBJ2-7; the table's D call, TRBD2, has no DNA check behind it. TRBV21-1 is termed a pseudogene. This specimen consisted of CD8+ T cells sorted from PBMCs, obtained 10 days after the yellow fever booster vaccination. The receptor was derived from a man aged 25-45 years who received the YFV17D yellow fever vaccine. CDR3 region: CASSPGHFGGLANIEQYF. The CDR3 DNA is TGTGCCAGCAGTCCCGGACACTTTGGGGGACTAGCAAATATCGAGCAGTACTTC.